Listed here are 13 T cell receptor beta chains from one sample, sequenced in a study of T cell changes during pregnancy in multiple sclerosis (dated by TCRdb to between 2019 and 2020). Libraries were built with the immunoSEQ multiplex PCR assay. Held by TCRdb, this immuneACCESS table contains in-frame sequences only and omits some clones. Under half of the omission traces to an unresolved V gene where checked; the cause of the rest is unknown. The table for this sample lists under 110,000 clones; roughly 92% of them were counted only once. Of the sample, roughly 1.5% is held by the ten largest clones. Sample: peripheral blood, taken after pregnancy. The receptor source for this set is a female donor with multiple sclerosis, enrolled in a pregnancy study.

This chain joins TRBV28 and TRBJ1-1, with D possibly being TRBD1 (5 bases). The CDR3 spans 13 residues. The germline V and J ends were trimmed by 3 bases and 4 bases, with 9 bases remaining between them. CDR1 MDHEN and CDR2 SYDVKM come from the germline V gene. CDR3 protein: CASSFGGGTEAFF. The CDR3 DNA reads TGTGCCAGCAGTTTCGGGGGGGGCACTGAAGCTTTCTTT.

The chain uses TRBV2 and TRBJ1-2, with 7 bases lining up with TRBD1. V was pared by 4 bases and J by 10 bases, with 12 bases of the junction left unmatched. CDR1 and CDR2 from the germline V gene are SNHLY and FYNNEI. The CDR3 sequence is 14 residues long. Here the CDR3 DNA reads TGTGCCAGCAGTGTGGTCCTACAGGGGTTGGTCTACACCTTC. This encodes CASSVVLQGLVYTF.

The gene calls are TRBV5-4 and TRBJ1-5, with D uncertain. The CDR3 spans 14 residues. V lost 2 bases and J lost 5, with 11 bases in between. Per the germline V gene, CDR1 is SGHNT and CDR2 is YYREEE (reference sequence). The CDR3 nucleotides read TGTGCCAGCAGCTTTGGCGGGGTAGATCAGCCCCAGCATTTT. Translating gives CASSFGGVDQPQHF.

Only a few counts were recorded for this clone. The rearrangement links TRBV5-1 to TRBJ1-1; perhaps TRBD1 as D (6 bases). This CDR3 comprises 14 residues. Germline CDR1 and CDR2: SGHRS and YFSETQ. Trimming removed 3 bases from V and 5 bases from J, with 14 bases in between. In DNA form, the CDR3 reads TGCGCCAGCAGCTGGTCGAGGGGGGGAACTGAAGCTTTCTTT. Translating gives CASSWSRGGTEAFF.

The chain couples TRBV6-7 to TRBJ1-3; no clear D. TRBV6-7 is labeled an ORF, and its function is uncertain. This CDR3 is built from 15 residues. V was clipped by 4 bases and J by 0 bases, with 10 bases between them. The CDR3 is CASSSPFSSGNTIYF. The CDR3 DNA reads TGTGCCAGCAGTTCCCCCTTTAGCTCTGGAAACACCATATATTTT.

The rearrangement links TRBV2 to TRBJ1-3; 10 bases are a match to TRBD1. Germline V lookup: CDR1 SNHLY, CDR2 FYNNEI. The CDR3 sequence is 14 residues long. Unmatched junction bases numbered 1, after V lost 4 bases and J lost 4 bases. The DNA for the CDR3 is TGTGCCAGCAGTGTGGGACAGGGGGGAAACACCATATATTTT. Amino acids: CASSVGQGGNTIYF.

The V gene is TRBV5-4, the J gene TRBJ2-7; 12 bases are a match to TRBD2. CDR3 length equals 16 residues. Germline loops: CDR1 SGHNT, CDR2 YYREEE (reference sequence). The V gene end was trimmed by 0 bases and the J gene end by 3 bases; junction bases not matched to a gene: 4. The CDR3 protein is CASSLGGLAGYYEQYF. CDR3 sequence (DNA): TGTGCCAGCAGCTTGGGCGGACTAGCGGGGTACTACGAGCAGTACTTC. Variable domain in full (rest from reference TRBV5-4 and TRBJ2-7): ETGVTQSPTHLIKTRGQQVTLRCSSQSGHNTVSWYQQALGQGPQFIFQYYREEENGRGNFPPRFSGLQFPNYSSELNVNALELDDSALYLCASSLGGLAGYYEQYFGPGTRLTVT.

The CDR3 coding sequence is TGCGCCAGCAGCTTCCGGGACAAAAGAGAGACCCAGTACTTC. Its translation is CASSFRDKRETQYF. The chain uses TRBV5-1 and TRBJ2-5, with a possible D match to TRBD1 (6 bases). Trimming left V 2 bases short and J 4 bases short, with 12 bases between. CDR1 and CDR2 (germline): SGHRS, YFSETQ. The length of the CDR3 is 14 residues.

J is TRBJ1-1 and V is TRBV11-2; D is unclear. The germline V gene encodes CDR1 SGHAT and CDR2 FQNNGV. CDR3 length: 12 residues. Trimming stripped 11 bases from V and 2 bases from J, with 12 bases between. The chain's CDR3 is CALGQHNTEAFF. CDR3 sequence (DNA): TGTGCCTTGGGCCAGCATAACACTGAAGCTTTCTTT.

The chain links TRBV6-1 to TRBJ1-5; D is possibly TRBD1 (5 bases). Trimming cost V 6 bases and J 8 bases, with 14 bases left between them. Germline CDR1 reads MNHNS; CDR2 reads SASEGT. The CDR3 spans 13 residues. CDR3 residues: CASRFQGAEPQHF. CDR3 in DNA: TGTGCCAGCAGGTTTCAGGGTGCTGAGCCCCAGCATTTT.

This clone was detected a few times. The J gene is TRBJ1-5, the V gene TRBV4-1; D may be TRBD1 (6 bases). Looked up from germline, CDR1 is MGHRA and CDR2 is YSYEKL. The CDR3 is 15 residues long. V was pared by 4 bases and J by 4 bases, with 14 bases between. The CDR3 bases are TGCGCCAGCAGCCCCCCCGAGACAGGTAATCAGCCCCAGCATTTT. Amino acid sequence: CASSPPETGNQPQHF.

V is TRBV5-5 and J is TRBJ1-4; TRBD1 matches 10 bases. The ends lost 3 bases at V and 8 bases at J; junction bases unmatched: 4. The CDR3 contains 14 residues. The V gene's germline CDR1 is SGHKS and CDR2 YYEKEE (reference sequence). The CDR3 sequence is CASSWDRGGEKLFF. The CDR3 coding sequence is TGTGCCAGCAGCTGGGACAGGGGAGGGGAAAAACTGTTTTTT.

The chain carries TRBV19 and TRBJ1-1, with D tentatively TRBD1 (6 bases). Deletions cut 2 bases from V and 1 base from J, with 14 bases between. The CDR3 is made up of 16 amino acids. Germline-derived CDR1 and CDR2 are LNHDA and SQIVND (reference sequence). The CDR3 loop is CASSILGGTGNTEAFF. CDR3 DNA: TGTGCCAGTAGTATATTAGGGGGAACAGGGAACACTGAAGCTTTCTTT.